Listed here is a single T cell receptor beta chain. After extraction with the RNeasy kit, about 0.5 to 1 ug of the RNA was reverse transcribed using random hexamers. The immunoSEQ assay covered 54 Vbeta and 13 Jbeta segments for CDR3. Using its own MiXCR run on the immunoSEQ multiplex PCR reads, TCRdb lists one record per CDR3 protein. The sample has about 200,000 distinct CDR3 sequences; about 95% are singletons. The CDR3 runs to 13 residues. The ends were cut back, 6 bases at V and 5 bases at J, with 13 bases in the middle. This entry comes from a study of CD8 T cells in Susac syndrome. Sequencing was done on a sample of CD4+ T cells from PBMCs. The V gene is TRBV12-3 or TRBV12-4, the J gene TRBJ1-1; the D gene is possibly TRBD1 (5 bases). This sequence originates from a human donor with multiple sclerosis. The CDR3 coding sequence is TGTGCCAGCAGCGACTGGGGACGTACTGAAGCTTTCTTT. Residues: CASSDWGRTEAFF.